A selection of T cell receptor beta chains follows, all from one sample in a study of blood T cell repertoires in COVID-19. Sequencing was performed with immunoSEQ multiplex PCR; in TCRdb, only in-frame clones are kept and a portion is missing. The sample has around 120,000 clones, around four fifths seen once; the top ten hold 8.5% to 10%. Sequenced input: peripheral blood. These receptors all come from a man aged 35 to 55 with active or convalescent COVID-19. The CDR3 runs from the conserved cysteine through the conserved F or W. D genes are given only for firm matches.

CATSDSRAASYEQYF | TGTGCCACCAGTGATTCCAGGGCCGCCTCCTACGAGCAGTACTTC | TRBV24-1 | . | TRBJ2-7
CASGLSPGDTYEQYF | TGTGCTAGTGGTTTGTCCCCCGGGGATACCTACGAGCAGTACTTC | TRBV12-5 | . | TRBJ2-7
CASGQGAYEQYF | TGTGCCAGCGGACAGGGGGCTTACGAGCAGTACTTC | TRBV2 | TRBD1 | TRBJ2-7
CATSDLFDRGHYEQYF | TGTGCCACCAGTGATTTATTTGACAGGGGGCACTACGAGCAGTACTTC | TRBV24-1 | TRBD1 | TRBJ2-7
CASSQKSLAGGLSDTQYF | TGTGCCAGCAGCCAAAAAAGCCTAGCGGGGGGCCTCTCAGATACGCAGTATTTT | TRBV4-2 | TRBD2 | TRBJ2-3
CASSLMGEANEQYF | TGCGCCAGCAGCTTGATGGGGGAGGCCAACGAGCAGTACTTC | TRBV5-1 | . | TRBJ2-7
CASSLGETEAFF | TGTGCCAGCAGCTTAGGAGAAACTGAAGCTTTCTTT | TRBV7-9 | . | TRBJ1-1
CASSFPTGNQPQHF | TGTGCCAGCAGCTTCCCCACAGGGAATCAGCCCCAGCATTTT | TRBV12-1 | . | TRBJ1-5
CASSEMVGANEQFF | TGCGCCAGCAGTGAGATGGTAGGGGCCAATGAGCAGTTCTTC | TRBV10-1 | . | TRBJ2-1
CASSSDSSIQYF | TGTGCCAGCAGTTCCGACAGTAGCATTCAGTACTTC | TRBV12-3/TRBV12-4 | . | TRBJ2-4
CASSHSLRQETQYF | TGCGCCAGCAGCCATAGTCTCCGTCAAGAGACCCAGTACTTC | TRBV4-1 | . | TRBJ2-5